This TCR beta chain appears in the sequencing data of a study of OX40 agonist ivuxolimab in advanced cancers. Study details: Each dose-escalation patient presented with hepatocellular carcinoma, melanoma, renal cell or head and neck cancer. Participants averaged roughly 60 years of age (range roughly 23 to 85) and were 82.7% male. General observations from the study: CD8+ T cells showed, on average, more clonal expansion than CD4+ cells.

Profiled with immunoSEQ multiplex PCR; TCRdb holds only in-frame clones, not every one. The table includes 55,000 to 90,000 clones, 70% to 90% detected once. This clone has a handful of counts. Its target is not known. The V end was cut by 7 bases, the J end by 7 bases, with 10 bases between. CDR3 length: 11 residues. Germline CDR1 and CDR2: MDHEN and SYDVKM. Here the sequenced sample was CD4+ or CD8+ T cells sorted from blood, taken in a trial of the OX40 agonist ivuxolimab. The J gene is TRBJ1-1, the V gene TRBV28; no reliable D call. The sequence came from an adult with an advanced solid tumor such as melanoma, head and neck, liver or kidney cancer. CDR3 in DNA: TGTGCCAGCATTCAGCGGAATGAAGCTTTCTTT. This sequence encodes CASIQRNEAFF.